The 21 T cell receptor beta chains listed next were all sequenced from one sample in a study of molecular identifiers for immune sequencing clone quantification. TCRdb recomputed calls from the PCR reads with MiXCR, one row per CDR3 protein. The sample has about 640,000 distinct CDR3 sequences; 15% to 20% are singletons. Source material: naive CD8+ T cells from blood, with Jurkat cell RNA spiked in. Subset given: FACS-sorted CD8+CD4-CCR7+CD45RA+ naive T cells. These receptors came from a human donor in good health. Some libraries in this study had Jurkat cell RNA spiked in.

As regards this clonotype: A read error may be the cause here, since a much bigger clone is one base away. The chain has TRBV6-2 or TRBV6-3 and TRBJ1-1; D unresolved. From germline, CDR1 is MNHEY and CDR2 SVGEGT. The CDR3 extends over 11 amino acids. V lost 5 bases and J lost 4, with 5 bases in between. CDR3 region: CASSRATEAFF. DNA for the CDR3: TGTGCCAGCAGTCGGGCCACTGAAGCTTTCTTT.

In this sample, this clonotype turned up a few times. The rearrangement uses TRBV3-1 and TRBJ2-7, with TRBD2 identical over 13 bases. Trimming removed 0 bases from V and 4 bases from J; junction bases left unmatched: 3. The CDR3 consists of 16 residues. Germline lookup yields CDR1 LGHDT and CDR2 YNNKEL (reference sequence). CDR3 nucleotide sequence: TGTGCCAGCAGCCAAGACGGGACTAGCGGGGTTTACGAGCAGTACTTC. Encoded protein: CASSQDGTSGVYEQYF.

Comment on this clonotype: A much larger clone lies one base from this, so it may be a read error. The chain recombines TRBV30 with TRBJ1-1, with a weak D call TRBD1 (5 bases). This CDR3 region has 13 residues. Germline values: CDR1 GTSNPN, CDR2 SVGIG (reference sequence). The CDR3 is CTWSLGQGTEAFF. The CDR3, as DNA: TGTACCTGGAGTCTCGGTCAGGGCACTGAAGCTTTCTTT.

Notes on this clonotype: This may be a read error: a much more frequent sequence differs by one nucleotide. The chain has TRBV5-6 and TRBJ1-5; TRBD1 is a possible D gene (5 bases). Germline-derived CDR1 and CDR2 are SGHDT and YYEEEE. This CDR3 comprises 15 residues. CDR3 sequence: CASSLALTGNQPQRF. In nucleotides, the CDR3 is TGTGCCAGCAGCTTGGCCTTAACAGGCAATCAGCCCCAGCGTTTT.

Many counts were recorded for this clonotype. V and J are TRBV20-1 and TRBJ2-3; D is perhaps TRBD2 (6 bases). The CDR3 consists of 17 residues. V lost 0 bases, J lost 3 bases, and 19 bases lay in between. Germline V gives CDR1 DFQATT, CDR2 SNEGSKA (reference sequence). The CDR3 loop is CSARDFGLGGTTDTQYF. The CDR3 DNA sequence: TGCAGTGCTAGAGATTTCGGGCTTGGGGGGACTACAGATACGCAGTATTTT.

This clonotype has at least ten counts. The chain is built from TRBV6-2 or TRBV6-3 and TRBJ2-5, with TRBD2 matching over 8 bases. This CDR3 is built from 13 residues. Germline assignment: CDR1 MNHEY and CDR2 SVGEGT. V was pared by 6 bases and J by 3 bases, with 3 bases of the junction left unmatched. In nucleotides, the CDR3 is TGTGCCAGCAGACTAGCGGAGGAAGAGACCCAGTACTTC. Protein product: CASRLAEEETQYF.

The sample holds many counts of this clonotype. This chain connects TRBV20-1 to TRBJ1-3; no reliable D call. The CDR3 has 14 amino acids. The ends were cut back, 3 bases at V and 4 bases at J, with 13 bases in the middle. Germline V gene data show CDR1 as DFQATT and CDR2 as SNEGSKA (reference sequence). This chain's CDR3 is CSARYPFPGNTIYF. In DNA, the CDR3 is TGCAGTGCTAGGTACCCCTTTCCCGGAAACACCATATATTTT.

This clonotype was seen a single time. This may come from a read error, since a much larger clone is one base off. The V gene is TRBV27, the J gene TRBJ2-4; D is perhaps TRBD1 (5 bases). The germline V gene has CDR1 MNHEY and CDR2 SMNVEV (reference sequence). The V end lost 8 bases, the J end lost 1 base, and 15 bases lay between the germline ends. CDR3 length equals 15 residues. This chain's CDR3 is CASGSRVLAKNIQYF. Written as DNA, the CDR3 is TGTGCCAGCGGTTCCAGGGTTTTGGCCAAAAACATTCAGTACTTC.

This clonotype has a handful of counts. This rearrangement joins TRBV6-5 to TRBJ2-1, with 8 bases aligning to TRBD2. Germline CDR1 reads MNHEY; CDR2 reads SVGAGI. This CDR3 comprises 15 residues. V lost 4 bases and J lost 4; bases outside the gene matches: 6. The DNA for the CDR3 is TGTGCCAGCAGTTTAAGCGGGGGCATATACAATGAGCAGTTCTTC. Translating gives CASSLSGGIYNEQFF.

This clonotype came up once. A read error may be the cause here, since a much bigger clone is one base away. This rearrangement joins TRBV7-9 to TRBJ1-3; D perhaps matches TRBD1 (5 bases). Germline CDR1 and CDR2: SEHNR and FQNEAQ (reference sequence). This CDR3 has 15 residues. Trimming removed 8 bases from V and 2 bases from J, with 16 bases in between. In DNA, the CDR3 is TGTGCCAGCGGCGTGGGACTGCCTCCTGGAAACACCATATATTTT. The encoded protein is CASGVGLPPGNTIYF.

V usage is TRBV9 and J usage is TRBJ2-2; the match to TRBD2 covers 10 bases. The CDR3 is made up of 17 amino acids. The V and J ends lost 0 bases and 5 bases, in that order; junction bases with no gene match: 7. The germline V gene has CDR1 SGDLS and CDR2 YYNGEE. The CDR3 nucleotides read TGTGCCAGCAGCGTAGAGGTAGCGGGGGGACGTACCGGGGAGCTGTTTTTT. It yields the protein CASSVEVAGGRTGELFF.

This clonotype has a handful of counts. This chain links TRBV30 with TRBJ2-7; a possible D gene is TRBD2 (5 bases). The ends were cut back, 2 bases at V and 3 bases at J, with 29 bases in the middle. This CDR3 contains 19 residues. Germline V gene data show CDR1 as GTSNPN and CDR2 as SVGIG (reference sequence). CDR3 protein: CAWSTLRTAGGSADYEQYF. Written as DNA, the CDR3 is TGTGCCTGGAGTACCTTGAGGACGGCGGGCGGTTCAGCGGACTACGAGCAGTACTTC.

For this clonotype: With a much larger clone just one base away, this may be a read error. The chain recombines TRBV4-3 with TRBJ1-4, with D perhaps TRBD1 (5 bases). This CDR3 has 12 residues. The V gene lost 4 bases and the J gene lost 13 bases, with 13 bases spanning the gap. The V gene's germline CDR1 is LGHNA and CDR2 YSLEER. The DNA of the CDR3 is TGCGCCAGCAGCCCGGGGAAGGGGCGACTGTTTTTT. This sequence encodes CASSPGKGRLFF.

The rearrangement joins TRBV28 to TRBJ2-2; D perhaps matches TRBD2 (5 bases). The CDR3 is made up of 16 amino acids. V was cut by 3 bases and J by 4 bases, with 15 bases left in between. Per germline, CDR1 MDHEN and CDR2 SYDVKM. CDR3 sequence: CASSFPQEEITGELFF. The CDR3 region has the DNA TGTGCCAGCAGTTTTCCCCAGGAGGAGATCACCGGGGAGCTGTTTTTT.

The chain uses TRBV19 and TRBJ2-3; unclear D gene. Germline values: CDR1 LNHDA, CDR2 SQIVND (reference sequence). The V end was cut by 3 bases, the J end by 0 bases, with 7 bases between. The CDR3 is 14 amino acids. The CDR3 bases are TGTGCCAGTAGTATGTGGCGTAGCACAGATACGCAGTATTTT. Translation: CASSMWRSTDTQYF.

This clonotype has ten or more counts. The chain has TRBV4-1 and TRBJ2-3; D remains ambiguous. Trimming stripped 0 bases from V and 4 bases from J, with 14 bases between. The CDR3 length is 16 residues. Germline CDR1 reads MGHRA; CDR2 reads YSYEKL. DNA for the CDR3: TGCGCCAGCAGCCAAGATCCAGCCTATTATGCAGATACGCAGTATTTT. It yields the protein CASSQDPAYYADTQYF.

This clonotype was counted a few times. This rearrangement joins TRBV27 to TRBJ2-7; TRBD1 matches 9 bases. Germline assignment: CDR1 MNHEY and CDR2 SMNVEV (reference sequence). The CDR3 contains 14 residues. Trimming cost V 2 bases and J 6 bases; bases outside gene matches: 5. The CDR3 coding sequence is TGTGCCAGCAGTTTAACCGGGACAGGGACCGAGCAGTACTTC. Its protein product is CASSLTGTGTEQYF.

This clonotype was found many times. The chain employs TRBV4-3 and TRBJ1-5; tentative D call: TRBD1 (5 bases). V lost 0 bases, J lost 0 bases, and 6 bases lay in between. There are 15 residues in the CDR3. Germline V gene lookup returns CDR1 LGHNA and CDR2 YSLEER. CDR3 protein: CASSQDRDSNQPQHF. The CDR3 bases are TGCGCCAGCAGCCAAGACAGGGATAGCAATCAGCCCCAGCATTTT.

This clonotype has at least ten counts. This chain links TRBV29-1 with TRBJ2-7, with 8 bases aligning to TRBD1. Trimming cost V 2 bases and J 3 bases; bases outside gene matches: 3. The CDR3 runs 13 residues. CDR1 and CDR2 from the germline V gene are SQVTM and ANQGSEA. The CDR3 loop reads CSVESTGGYEQYF. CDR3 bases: TGCAGCGTTGAATCCACAGGGGGCTACGAGCAGTACTTC.

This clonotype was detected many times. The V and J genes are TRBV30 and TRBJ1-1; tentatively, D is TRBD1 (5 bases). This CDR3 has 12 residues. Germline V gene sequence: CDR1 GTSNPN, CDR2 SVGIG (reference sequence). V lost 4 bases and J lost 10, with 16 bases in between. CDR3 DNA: TGTGCCTGGAACTTTGGGGCCAAGGGAGCTTTCTTT. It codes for CAWNFGAKGAFF.

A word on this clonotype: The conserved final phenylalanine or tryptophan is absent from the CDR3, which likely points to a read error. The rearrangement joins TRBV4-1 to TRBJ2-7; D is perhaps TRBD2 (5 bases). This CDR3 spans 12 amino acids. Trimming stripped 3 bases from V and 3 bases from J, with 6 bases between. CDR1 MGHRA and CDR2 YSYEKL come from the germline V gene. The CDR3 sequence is CASSQGSYEQYS. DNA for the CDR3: TGCGCCAGCAGCCAGGGGAGCTACGAGCAGTACTCC.